This T cell receptor (beta chain) was captured in a study of blood T cells in healthy people across ages. Trimming removed 3 bases from V and 0 bases from J, with 11 bases in between. CDR1 is SNHLY and CDR2 is FYNNEI in the germline V gene. The CDR3 extends over 16 amino acids. Together with a sample-barcoded 5' primer, a J-beta primer mix was included in a second PCR lasting about 6 to 11 cycles. TCRdb redid the calling of the 5' RACE reads with MiXCR, one entry per CDR3 protein. The sample records 800,000 or so distinct CDR3 sequences, 20% to 25% being singletons. These records were also assigned to another study, of T cells of mothers and their children.

The chain uses TRBV2 and TRBJ1-4; D possibly corresponds to TRBD1 (5 bases). Sequenced sample: blood. The origin of this receptor is a boy under 18 in good health. CDR3 sequence reads: CASSEGRYATNEKLFF. As DNA, the CDR3 is TGTGCCAGCAGTGAGGGACGGTATGCAACTAATGAAAAACTGTTTTTT.